The 29 T cell receptor beta chains below come from one sample, sequenced in a study of cytotoxic CD8 clonotypes in ibrutinib-treated CLL. TCRdb's copy holds only in-frame clones and misses some; the assay was immunoSEQ multiplex PCR. Counted here are some 9,800 clones, under 65% occurring once; the ten biggest clones make up 15% to 20%. Material: PBMCs, obtained before ibrutinib treatment. These receptors were taken from a human donor with chronic lymphocytic leukemia.

The gene calls are TRBV7-8 and TRBJ1-1, with 7 bases aligning to TRBD1. The CDR3 totals 13 residues. The junction had 0 bases not matched to a gene; V was cut back by 4 bases and J by 1 base. Germline V lookup: CDR1 SGHVS, CDR2 FQNEAQ. CDR3 DNA: TGTGCCAGCAGCTCAGGGGGGAACACTGAAGCTTTCTTT. Protein product: CASSSGGNTEAFF.

V gene TRBV9 combines with J gene TRBJ1-3, with D hard to call. Germline V CDR1 and CDR2: SGDLS, YYNGEE. Trimming cost V 1 base and J 0 bases, with 14 bases left between them. CDR3 length: 17 amino acids. CDR3 nucleotide sequence: TGTGCCAGCAGCGTAACCCCGGCAGGAGTCTCTGGAAACACCATATATTTT. Its translation is CASSVTPAGVSGNTIYF.

This clone has just a few counts. This chain joins TRBV6-5 and TRBJ1-2; D might be TRBD1 (5 bases). V lost 6 bases, J lost 4 bases, and 15 bases lay in between. This CDR3 contains 14 residues. From germline, CDR1 is MNHEY and CDR2 SVGAGI. For the CDR3, the DNA is TGTGCCAGCAGGTCGCCTAGGGGTCCCTATGGCTACACCTTC. Translating it yields CASRSPRGPYGYTF.

The chain uses TRBV5-4 and TRBJ2-7, with TRBD1 identical over 8 bases. The junction had 12 bases not matched to a gene; V was cut back by 4 bases and J by 6 bases. Germline lookup yields CDR1 SGHNT and CDR2 YYREEE (reference sequence). CDR3 length: 15 residues. CDR3 sequence reads: CASSLGGQVIGEQYF. The CDR3 DNA sequence: TGTGCCAGCAGCCTGGGGGGACAGGTCATTGGCGAGCAGTACTTC. Based on the CDR3 plus reference TRBV5-4 and TRBJ2-7, the full variable domain is ETGVTQSPTHLIKTRGQQVTLRCSSQSGHNTVSWYQQALGQGPQFIFQYYREEENGRGNFPPRFSGLQFPNYSSELNVNALELDDSALYLCASSLGGQVIGEQYFGPGTRLTVT.

The chain couples TRBV4-1 to TRBJ2-6; weak D call: TRBD2 (5 bases). Germline V gene sequence: CDR1 MGHRA, CDR2 YSYEKL. The CDR3 covers 17 residues. Trimming cost V 2 bases and J 2 bases, with 13 bases left between them. The DNA for the CDR3 is TGCGCCAGCAGCCAATGGACTCATCTGGCTGGGGCCAACGTCCTGACTTTC. Translated: CASSQWTHLAGANVLTF.

V usage is TRBV6-4 and J usage is TRBJ2-1; no definite D call. Germline V CDR1 and CDR2: MRHNA, SNTAGT. This CDR3 has 15 amino acids. Between the trimmed V and J ends, which lost 0 bases and 0 bases, there was a span of 6 bases. CDR3 sequence reads: CASSDSIGSYNEQFF. CDR3 in DNA: TGTGCCAGCAGTGACTCAATCGGCTCCTACAATGAGCAGTTCTTC.

This clone was detected a few times. V usage is TRBV12-5 and J usage is TRBJ2-4; the match to TRBD1 covers 8 bases. The germline gives CDR1 LGHNT, CDR2 FRNRAP. This CDR3 region has 15 residues. With 5 bases clipped from V and 7 bases from J, the junction kept 10 bases outside the gene matches. The CDR3: CASGPPQGARNIQYF. The CDR3 DNA reads TGTGCTAGTGGTCCCCCGCAGGGGGCGCGTAACATTCAGTACTTC.

This chain uses TRBV5-1 with TRBJ2-1; maybe TRBD1 (6 bases). Germline values: CDR1 SGHRS, CDR2 YFSETQ. Trimming pared 2 bases from V and 8 bases from J, leaving 11 bases between. This CDR3 is built from 13 residues. The CDR3 loop reads CASSFDRTHEQFF. In nucleotides, the CDR3 is TGCGCCAGCAGCTTCGACAGGACTCATGAGCAGTTCTTC.

This clone was counted a single time. This chain uses TRBV18 with TRBJ2-2, with TRBD1 as a possible D gene (6 bases). The CDR3 covers 14 residues. Trimming took off 5 bases at V and 3 bases at J, with 10 bases between the two ends. Looked up from germline, CDR1 is KGHSH and CDR2 is LQKENI. The DNA for the CDR3 is TGTGCCAGCTCAACCCAGGGGTACACCGGGGAGCTGTTTTTT. Translated, it gives CASSTQGYTGELFF.

The chain carries TRBV6-5 and TRBJ1-1; TRBD1 might be the D (6 bases). The CDR3 loop spans 15 amino acids. The ends were cut back, 2 bases at V and 4 bases at J, with 14 bases in the middle. Germline CDR1 and CDR2: MNHEY and SVGAGI. The CDR3: CASSYGRGRGTEAFF. CDR3 sequence (DNA): TGTGCCAGCAGTTACGGCAGGGGACGCGGCACTGAAGCTTTCTTT.

The rearrangement uses TRBV7-8 and TRBJ2-3; D not certain. The CDR3 length is 17 residues. V lost 1 base and J lost 1, with 15 bases in between. In germline, CDR1 is SGHVS, CDR2 FQNEAQ. This CDR3 is CASSLVSRVPGTDTQYF. The CDR3 coding sequence is TGTGCCAGCAGCTTAGTCTCCCGGGTTCCGGGCACAGATACGCAGTATTTT.

This chain connects TRBV4-1 to TRBJ1-2; no clear D. Germline CDR1 MGHRA, CDR2 YSYEKL. CDR3 length: 14 amino acids. The V end was cut by 1 base, the J end by 1 base, with 7 bases between. The CDR3 reads CASSQGPINYGYTF. DNA of the CDR3: TGCGCCAGCAGCCAAGGACCTATTAACTATGGCTACACCTTC.

The chain carries TRBV6-6 and TRBJ2-1, with 7 nucleotides matching TRBD1. Germline V gives CDR1 MNHNY, CDR2 SVGAGI (reference sequence). The trim removed 5 bases at V and 0 bases at J, leaving 4 bases unmatched. The CDR3 spans 15 residues. In nucleotides, the CDR3 is TGTGCCAGCAGTCCGGGACAGAGCTCCTACAATGAGCAGTTCTTC. It is translated as CASSPGQSSYNEQFF.

The rearrangement uses TRBV21-1 and TRBJ2-5. TRBV21-1 is a documented pseudogene. The CDR3 loop spans 13 amino acids. The CDR3 region is CASSPPAWETQYF. DNA for the CDR3: TGTGCCAGCAGCCCCCCGGCCTGGGAGACCCAGTACTTC.

This chain links TRBV4-1 with TRBJ2-7; 12 nucleotides align to TRBD2. There are 17 residues in the CDR3. Unmatched junction bases numbered 6, after V lost 0 bases and J lost 3 bases. The germline V gene encodes CDR1 MGHRA and CDR2 YSYEKL. CDR3 bases: TGCGCCAGCAGCCAAGATCTGGCTAGCGGGAGGGTCTACGAGCAGTACTTC. Its translation: CASSQDLASGRVYEQYF.

The DNA for the CDR3 is TGTGCCAGCGCCCAACAGATTCAGGAATCTAACTATGGCTACACCTTC. It codes for CASAQQIQESNYGYTF. The chain employs TRBV2 and TRBJ1-2; no definite D call. The CDR3 spans 16 residues. Germline values: CDR1 SNHLY, CDR2 FYNNEI. V shed 8 bases and J shed 0 bases, with 19 bases lying between them. Filled out from reference TRBV2 and TRBJ1-2, the complete variable domain reads EPEVTQTPSHQVTQMGQEVILRCVPISNHLYFYWYRQILGQKVEFLVSFYNNEISEKSEIFDDQFSVERPDGSNFTLKIRSTKLEDSAMYFCASAQQIQESNYGYTFGSGTRLTVV.

This rearrangement joins TRBV14 to TRBJ1-2, with D tentatively TRBD1 (5 bases). The V gene's germline CDR1 is SGHDN and CDR2 FVKESK. CDR3 length equals 13 residues. V was shortened by 1 base and J by 7 bases, with 10 bases between the two germline ends. Written as DNA, the CDR3 is TGTGCCAGCAGCCAAGGACAGATCGGTGGCTACACCTTC. Protein product: CASSQGQIGGYTF.

The chain employs TRBV7-8 and TRBJ2-1, with 8 nucleotides matching TRBD1. CDR1 and CDR2 from the germline V gene are SGHVS and FQNEAQ. Unmatched junction bases numbered 8, after V lost 3 bases and J lost 4 bases. There are 16 residues in the CDR3. CDR3 sequence (DNA): TGTGCCAGCAGCTTTCTCGGGACAGGAGTTTACAATGAGCAGTTCTTC. Translating it yields CASSFLGTGVYNEQFF.

This clone was detected only a few times. The V and J genes are TRBV5-1 and TRBJ2-7; 8 bases map to TRBD1. Germline CDR1 is SGHRS and CDR2 is YFSETQ. The CDR3 runs to 13 residues. Unmatched junction bases numbered 5, after V lost 6 bases and J lost 3 bases. Here the CDR3 reads CASMDRVSYEQYF. As DNA, the CDR3 is TGCGCCAGCATGGACAGGGTGAGCTACGAGCAGTACTTC.

The chain is built from TRBV6-5 and TRBJ2-7, with TRBD1 as a possible D gene (5 bases). Germline CDR1 reads MNHEY; CDR2 reads SVGAGI. The CDR3 contains 10 residues. The V and J ends lost 10 bases and 3 bases respectively, with 7 bases between them. In DNA form, the CDR3 reads TGTGCCATTGACAGCTACGAGCAGTACTTC. Translation: CAIDSYEQYF.

A single count supports this clone. The chain has TRBV18 and TRBJ1-1, with 8 bases aligning to TRBD1. Losses at the gene ends were 4 bases for V and 5 bases for J; bases not matched to a gene: 6. This CDR3 has 14 amino acids. Germline V gene sequence: CDR1 KGHSH, CDR2 LQKENI. In DNA, the CDR3 is TGTGCCAGCTCACTCCGACAGGGGACGACTGAAGCTTTCTTT. The encoded protein is CASSLRQGTTEAFF.

This clone was seen only once. The chain carries TRBV11-2 and TRBJ2-1; D might be TRBD1 or TRBD2, each matching 5 bases. The germline gives CDR1 SGHAT, CDR2 FQNNGV. V was clipped by 10 bases and J by 2 bases, with 15 bases between them. This CDR3 has 14 amino acids. CDR3 in amino acids: CATNGAPPYNEQFF. For the CDR3, the DNA is TGTGCCACCAACGGGGCCCCCCCCTACAATGAGCAGTTCTTC.

This chain uses TRBV5-1 with TRBJ2-7; 7 bases match TRBD1. CDR1 and CDR2 from the germline V gene are SGHRS and YFSETQ. The CDR3 consists of 13 residues. After removal of 4 bases from V and 2 bases from J, the junction contained 3 bases not matched to a gene. The CDR3 DNA sequence: TGCGCCAGCAGCCCCGGGACAGCCTACGAGCAGTACTTC. Translated: CASSPGTAYEQYF.

The V call is TRBV6-6, the J call TRBJ2-7; perhaps TRBD1 as D (5 bases). Germline lookup yields CDR1 MNHNY and CDR2 SVGAGI (reference sequence). V gave up 0 bases and J gave up 5 bases, with 5 bases separating them. The CDR3 is 12 amino acids. In nucleotides, the CDR3 is TGTGCCAGCAGTTACTCACAGGACGAGCAGTACTTC. Translation: CASSYSQDEQYF.

The chain links TRBV15 to TRBJ2-1, with TRBD2 matching 11 bases. CDR1 LNHNV and CDR2 YYDKDF come from the germline V gene (reference sequence). After removal of 1 base from V and 4 bases from J, the junction contained 6 bases not matched to a gene. This CDR3 comprises 17 residues. CDR3 region: CATSRALLAGAYNEQFF. The CDR3 DNA is TGTGCCACCAGCAGAGCTCTACTAGCGGGGGCGTACAATGAGCAGTTCTTC.

The chain employs TRBV18 and TRBJ2-3, with D tentatively TRBD1 (6 bases). The CDR3 spans 14 residues. The V gene lost 3 bases and the J gene lost 2 bases, with 9 bases spanning the gap. Per the germline V gene, CDR1 is KGHSH and CDR2 is LQKENI. The CDR3 DNA sequence: TGTGCCAGCTCACCTCAGGGGCCCACAGATACGCAGTATTTT. It encodes CASSPQGPTDTQYF.

This rearrangement joins TRBV5-1 to TRBJ2-5; 9 bases fit TRBD2. CDR3 length: 15 amino acids. Trimming took 0 bases from V and 5 from J; bases not matched to a gene: 5. Germline CDR1 is SGHRS and CDR2 is YFSETQ. The CDR3 nucleotides read TGCGCCAGCAGCTTGGGCGGGAGGGCCCGGGAGACCCAGTACTTC. This translates into CASSLGGRARETQYF.

This clone was counted only a few times. This sequence joins TRBV2 and TRBJ1-1; maybe TRBD1 (6 bases). The CDR3 runs to 10 residues. Per germline, CDR1 SNHLY and CDR2 FYNNEI. V shed 5 bases and J shed 11 bases, with 9 bases lying between them. This CDR3 reads CASSRRGAFF. DNA for the CDR3: TGTGCCAGCAGTCGGAGGGGGGCTTTCTTT.

The CDR3 DNA follows: TGTGCCAGCAGCCATAGAGGGAAATCAGGGGATCTCTCCTACGAGCAGTACTTC. It translates to CASSHRGKSGDLSYEQYF. The V call is TRBV11-2, the J call TRBJ2-7, with a tentative D call TRBD1 (6 bases). The CDR3 runs to 18 residues. Trimming cost V 5 bases and J 0 bases, with 23 bases left between them. Germline assignment: CDR1 SGHAT and CDR2 FQNNGV.